These 26 T cell receptor beta chains originate from one sample sequenced in a study of STAT3 mutations in large granular lymphocyte leukemia. General study points: Every T-cell large granular lymphocyte leukemia patient had at least one immunodominant TCR beta clonotype.

TCRdb keeps only in-frame clones here, not all; method: immunoSEQ multiplex PCR. The table includes 25,000 to 30,000 clones, 60% to 85% detected once. Antigen specificity for these receptors is unknown. Sequencing used peripheral blood mononuclear cells. The source is a woman in her 50s with T-cell large granular lymphocyte leukemia. Some clones in this sample may be carry-over from other donors' samples.

The chain is built from TRBV18 and TRBJ2-7; maybe TRBD1 (6 bases). V was cut by 1 base and J by 0 bases, with 7 bases left in between. The CDR3 is 14 amino acids. Looked up from germline, CDR1 is KGHSH and CDR2 is LQKENI. The CDR3 region is CASSPQDSSYEQYF. The CDR3 DNA reads as TGTGCCAGCTCACCACAGGACAGCTCCTACGAGCAGTACTTC.

The J gene is TRBJ2-7, the V gene TRBV5-4; D gene ambiguous. The germline V gene encodes CDR1 SGHNT and CDR2 YYREEE (reference sequence). The ends were cut back, 4 bases at V and 0 bases at J, with 8 bases in the middle. CDR3 length: 13 amino acids. This CDR3 reads CASSPGNSYEQYF. In DNA form, the CDR3 reads TGTGCCAGCAGCCCTGGGAACTCCTACGAGCAGTACTTC.

The gene calls are TRBV30 and TRBJ2-7, with D hard to call. Germline loops: CDR1 GTSNPN, CDR2 SVGIG (reference sequence). The ends were cut back, 3 bases at V and 4 bases at J, with 7 bases in the middle. This CDR3 has 11 amino acids. For the CDR3, the DNA is TGTGCCTGGAGCGGGCTATACGAGCAGTACTTC. Residues: CAWSGLYEQYF.

The chain is built from TRBV19 and TRBJ2-7, with TRBD1 matching over 7 bases. CDR1 is LNHDA, CDR2 SQIVND, per germline (reference sequence). The V gene end was trimmed by 2 bases and the J gene end by 3 bases; junction bases not matched to a gene: 4. The CDR3 extends over 14 amino acids. CDR3 in amino acids: CASSIWTGSYEQYF. For the CDR3, the DNA is TGTGCCAGTAGTATATGGACAGGCAGCTACGAGCAGTACTTC.

The CDR3, as DNA: TGTGCCAGTAGTATTCACCCGACAGGGGTTGCGTTCCAGCCCCAGCATTTT. Residues: CASSIHPTGVAFQPQHF. This chain joins TRBV19 and TRBJ1-5; 8 positions match TRBD1. This CDR3 is 17 amino acids long. The junction had 14 bases not matched to a gene; V was cut back by 3 bases and J by 7 bases. The V gene's germline CDR1 is LNHDA and CDR2 SQIVND (reference sequence).

V usage is TRBV28 and J usage is TRBJ2-5; 9 nucleotides match TRBD1. This CDR3 spans 14 amino acids. V trimming: 7 bases; J trimming: 5 bases; junction bases outside the gene matches: 8. Per the germline V gene, CDR1 is MDHEN and CDR2 is SYDVKM. DNA of the CDR3: TGTGCCAGCACCGATAACAGGGGGCTGGAGACCCAGTACTTC. Its protein product is CASTDNRGLETQYF.

The gene calls are TRBV7-8 and TRBJ2-7; unclear D gene. The germline V and J ends were trimmed by 1 base and 2 bases, with 12 bases remaining between them. The germline V gene encodes CDR1 SGHVS and CDR2 FQNEAQ. This CDR3 has 15 residues. The CDR3 region is CASSLGVGIAYEQYF. The CDR3 DNA reads as TGTGCCAGCAGCTTAGGAGTCGGAATTGCCTACGAGCAGTACTTC.

This chain links TRBV30 with TRBJ1-1; no reliable D call. Trimming removed 7 bases at V and 8 bases at J, with 20 bases between. The CDR3 has 13 residues. Per the germline V gene, CDR1 is GTSNPN and CDR2 is SVGIG (reference sequence). CDR3 sequence (DNA): TGTGCCTTTAACAAGAGAGGGATGTTGGAAGCTTTCTTT. Translated, it gives CAFNKRGMLEAFF. The entire variable domain, with the rest obtained from reference TRBV30 and TRBJ1-1, is as follows: SQTIHQWPATLVQPVGSPLSLECTVEGTSNPNLYWYRQAAGRGLQLLFYSVGIGQISSEVPQNLSASRPQDRQFILSSKKLLLSDSGFYLCAFNKRGMLEAFFGQGTRLTVV.

This chain links TRBV11-1 with TRBJ1-4, with D hard to call. The CDR3 is made up of 13 amino acids. V lost 1 base and J lost 5, with 5 bases in between. The germline V gene encodes CDR1 SGHAT and CDR2 FQDESV (reference sequence). CDR3 in DNA: TGTGCCAGCAGCTTAGACCGGAATGAAAAACTGTTTTTT. It encodes CASSLDRNEKLFF.

The chain joins TRBV5-6 to TRBJ2-7, with TRBD2 matching over 13 bases. Unmatched junction bases numbered 5, after V lost 2 bases and J lost 9 bases. The CDR3 runs 14 residues. Germline V gene data show CDR1 as SGHDT and CDR2 as YYEEEE. In DNA form, the CDR3 reads TGTGCCAGCAGCTTAGGACTAGCGGGAGTATCGCAGTACTTC. Translating gives CASSLGLAGVSQYF.

For the CDR3, the DNA is TGTGCCAGCAGCTTAGGTCTCATGAACACTGAAGCTTTCTTT. It specifies CASSLGLMNTEAFF. The chain is built from TRBV7-9 and TRBJ1-1; D is unclear. The CDR3 contains 14 residues. CDR1 SEHNR and CDR2 FQNEAQ come from the germline V gene (reference sequence). Trimming pared 1 base from V and 0 bases from J, leaving 6 bases between. The complete variable domain, with remaining parts taken from reference TRBV7-9 and TRBJ1-1, reads DTGVSQNPRHKITKRGQNVTFRCDPISEHNRLYWYRQTLGQGPEFLTYFQNEAQLEKSRLLSDRFSAERPKGSFSTLEIQRTEQGDSAMYLCASSLGLMNTEAFFGQGTRLTVV.

The J gene is TRBJ1-3, the V gene TRBV18; D might be TRBD1 (5 bases). The V gene lost 5 bases and the J gene lost 2 bases, with 10 bases spanning the gap. This CDR3 region has 14 residues. Germline V gives CDR1 KGHSH, CDR2 LQKENI. CDR3 DNA sequence: TGTGCCAGCTCAACCCAGGGAACTGGAAACACCATATATTTT. This codes for CASSTQGTGNTIYF.

The chain has TRBV18 and TRBJ2-1; 10 positions agree with TRBD1. Germline assignment: CDR1 KGHSH and CDR2 LQKENI. V lost 6 bases to trimming and J lost 5 bases; unmatched junction nucleotides: 10. The CDR3 length is 16 residues. The CDR3 DNA reads TGTGCCAGCTCCACAAGGACAGGGGGATCTGACAATGAGCAGTTCTTC. Protein product: CASSTRTGGSDNEQFF.

CDR3 region: CASSLYRGYEQYF. The CDR3 bases are TGTGCCAGCAGCTTATACAGGGGCTACGAGCAGTACTTC. This chain uses TRBV5-4 with TRBJ2-7; 7 bases match TRBD1. Trimming took 2 bases from V and 3 from J; bases not matched to a gene: 2. Per germline, CDR1 SGHNT and CDR2 YYREEE (reference sequence). The CDR3 sequence is 13 residues long.

This clone was found a few times. This chain connects TRBV9 to TRBJ1-1; D remains ambiguous. The V gene's germline CDR1 is SGDLS and CDR2 YYNGEE. The CDR3 totals 13 residues. The V end lost 2 bases, the J end lost 0 bases, and 5 bases lay between the germline ends. CDR3 nucleotide sequence: TGTGCCAGCAGCGTTCGGATGAACACTGAAGCTTTCTTT. It encodes CASSVRMNTEAFF.

The V and J genes are TRBV27 and TRBJ2-7; 7 bases are shared with TRBD1. The CDR3 runs 17 residues. CDR1 is MNHEY and CDR2 is SMNVEV in the germline V gene (reference sequence). V lost 9 bases to trimming and J lost 2 bases; unmatched junction nucleotides: 19. For the CDR3, the DNA is TGTGCCAGTTCCCACACCGGTCGACAGGGTGGCGCCTACGAGCAGTACTTC. Translated, it gives CASSHTGRQGGAYEQYF.

This clone was seen a handful of times. V is TRBV7-9 and J is TRBJ1-1; D gene unclear. Germline CDR1 SEHNR, CDR2 FQNEAQ (reference sequence). Trimming took 5 bases from V and 11 from J, leaving 3 bases between them. CDR3 length equals 8 residues. Here the CDR3 DNA reads TGTGCCAGCAGCGATGCTTTCTTT. It yields the protein CASSDAFF. Drawing the rest from reference TRBV7-9 and TRBJ1-1, the complete variable domain is DTGVSQNPRHKITKRGQNVTFRCDPISEHNRLYWYRQTLGQGPEFLTYFQNEAQLEKSRLLSDRFSAERPKGSFSTLEIQRTEQGDSAMYLCASSDAFFGQGTRLTVV.

The chain links TRBV7-9 to TRBJ1-1; D not resolved. This CDR3 region has 11 residues. In germline, CDR1 is SEHNR, CDR2 FQNEAQ (reference sequence). Trimming removed 5 bases at V and 7 bases at J, with 8 bases between. The CDR3 spells CASSATVEAFF. CDR3 coding DNA: TGTGCCAGCAGCGCGACGGTTGAAGCTTTCTTT.

The rearrangement joins TRBV7-2 to TRBJ2-1; a possible D gene is TRBD2 (6 bases). Trimming took 5 bases from V and 1 from J, leaving 21 bases between them. The CDR3 has 18 amino acids. Germline V gives CDR1 SGHTA, CDR2 FQGNSA. This chain's CDR3 is CASSPRRASATSYNEQFF. CDR3 DNA sequence: TGTGCCAGCAGCCCCAGACGGGCTAGCGCTACGTCCTACAATGAGCAGTTCTTC.

This chain connects TRBV29-1 to TRBJ1-1, with 8 bases fitting TRBD1. The J segment lost 2 bases and the V segment lost 5 bases, leaving 4 bases of the junction unmatched. Per the germline V gene, CDR1 is SQVTM and CDR2 is ANQGSEA. The CDR3 is 13 residues long. The CDR3: CSVLTGANTEAFF. In DNA, the CDR3 is TGCAGCGTTTTGACAGGGGCTAACACTGAAGCTTTCTTT.

This chain joins TRBV4-2 and TRBJ1-3; D gene unclear. CDR3 size: 15 residues. Germline V gene data show CDR1 as LGHNA and CDR2 as YNFKEQ. V gave up 4 bases and J gave up 0 bases, with 10 bases separating them. CDR3 sequence reads: CASSPRRISGNTIYF. CDR3 in DNA: TGTGCCAGCAGCCCGCGACGGATCTCTGGAAACACCATATATTTT.

The J gene is TRBJ1-4, the V gene TRBV27; 12 bases map to TRBD1. This CDR3 spans 15 amino acids. Germline CDR1 is MNHEY and CDR2 is SMNVEV (reference sequence). V was pared by 3 bases and J by 8 bases, with 4 bases of the junction left unmatched. The CDR3 bases are TGTGCCAGCAGTTTCTTCGGGACAGGGGGCGAAAAACTGTTTTTT. It is translated as CASSFFGTGGEKLFF. The full variable domain, with the rest looked up from reference TRBV27 and TRBJ1-4, is EAQVTQNPRYLITVTGKKLTVTCSQNMNHEYMSWYRQDPGLGLRQIYYSMNVEVTDKGDVPEGYKVSRKEKRNFPLILESPSPNQTSLYFCASSFFGTGGEKLFFGSGTQLSVL.

The CDR3 region has the DNA TGTGCCAGCAGTTTATCAAGTTACAATGAGCAGTTCTTC. This translates into CASSLSSYNEQFF. The chain joins TRBV27 to TRBJ2-1; D remains ambiguous. Germline V lookup: CDR1 MNHEY, CDR2 SMNVEV (reference sequence). The CDR3 contains 13 residues. V lost 0 bases and J lost 4, with 4 bases in between.

This clone was recorded once. The genes are TRBV7-9 and TRBJ1-3; D may be TRBD1 (6 bases). V lost 6 bases and J 0 bases, leaving 12 bases between the germline ends. There are 15 residues in the CDR3. The V gene's germline CDR1 is SEHNR and CDR2 FQNEAQ (reference sequence). The CDR3 spells CASRKGQSSGNTIYF. In DNA, the CDR3 is TGTGCCAGCAGGAAGGGACAATCCTCTGGAAACACCATATATTTT.

The V gene is TRBV14, the J gene TRBJ1-1; no firm D call. Between the trimmed V and J ends, which lost 1 base and 0 bases, there was a span of 15 bases. Germline CDR1 SGHDN, CDR2 FVKESK. The CDR3 sequence is 17 residues long. CDR3: CASSQAPYWDMNTEAFF. In nucleotides, the CDR3 is TGTGCCAGCAGCCAAGCCCCGTATTGGGATATGAACACTGAAGCTTTCTTT.

This clone was found a few times. The V call is TRBV5-1, the J call TRBJ1-1; D gene uncertain. Germline CDR1 is SGHRS and CDR2 is YFSETQ. Trimming took off 5 bases at V and 1 base at J, with 9 bases between the two ends. The CDR3 is 13 residues long. CDR3 amino acids: CASSERENTEAFF. The CDR3 DNA follows: TGCGCCAGCAGTGAGCGGGAGAACACTGAAGCTTTCTTT.